This TCR beta chain derives from a study of blood T cell repertoires in COVID-19. Overall study context: The study drew acute and convalescent COVID-19 samples from the United States, Italy and Spain. Nucleic acid was either cDNA or gDNA, and it came from T cells, B-cell-depleted T cells, or PBMCs.

This CDR3 has 15 amino acids. The V end was cut by 1 base, the J end by 7 bases, with 16 bases between. Germline V gives CDR1 LGHNA, CDR2 YNFKEQ. Residents of under 25 US areas, aged roughly 18 to 95 years, made up the participants. Cohort 3 donors were reported recovered after two negative PCRs, clearance, or symptom resolution. Here immunoSEQ multiplex PCR was the method, and the copy in TCRdb shows in-frame clones only, minus some. The sample contains hundreds of thousands of clones, about 88% of which appear only once. This clonotype originated in a man aged 60 to 69 who had recovered from COVID-19. V is TRBV4-2 and J is TRBJ1-2; tentative D call: TRBD1 (5 bases). The sequenced sample was PBMCs or T cells enriched from blood (not recorded which). The DNA of the CDR3 is TGTGCCAGCAGCCAAGGACCGGAGGGGATGCGTGGCTACACCTTC. Protein sequence: CASSQGPEGMRGYTF.